The clone carrying this T cell receptor beta chain was picked up a small number of times. Per the germline V gene, CDR1 is SGHTA and CDR2 is FQGTGA. Between the trimmed V and J ends, which lost 1 base and 4 bases, there was a span of 13 bases. CDR3 size: 15 residues. The sample belongs to a study of blood T cell repertoires in COVID-19. Profiling relied on immunoSEQ multiplex PCR, and the TCRdb table lists in-frame clones only, not all of them. Of roughly 220,000 clones listed, approximately 80% were seen once; the top ten hold 4.3%. The clonotype comes from a man aged 25-45 years with acute COVID-19. The chain is built from TRBV7-3 and TRBJ1-1, with D tentatively TRBD1 (5 bases). Sequenced material: PBMCs or T cells enriched from blood (not recorded which). CDR3 DNA: TGTGCCAGCAGCTTAAACGGTGGGGGAGGCACTGAAGCTTTCTTT. Its translation is CASSLNGGGGTEAFF.